The rows below give T cell receptor beta chains drawn from one sample of a study of blood T cell repertoires in COVID-19. Clones were sequenced by immunoSEQ multiplex PCR, and TCRdb holds only the in-frame ones, with some missing. The table has some 150,000 clones, roughly 80% seen once. The sequencing sample was made of peripheral blood. These receptors came from a middle-aged man with active or convalescent COVID-19. CDR3s include the opening cysteine and the closing phenylalanine or tryptophan. A D gene is named only where the DNA matches it firmly.

v_gene: TRBV7-7
d_gene: TRBD1
j_gene: TRBJ2-3
CDR3aa: CASSSGDRTDTQYF

v_gene: TRBV29-1
d_gene: TRBD1
j_gene: TRBJ1-4
CDR3aa: CSVTGGGEKLFF

v_gene: TRBV2
d_gene: -
j_gene: TRBJ1-5
CDR3aa: CASSEFRGNQPQHF

v_gene: TRBV2
d_gene: -
j_gene: TRBJ2-3
CDR3aa: CAPGGWDTQYF

v_gene: TRBV7-2
d_gene: TRBD2
j_gene: TRBJ2-5
CDR3aa: CASSRGGGGGVGETQYF

v_gene: TRBV27
d_gene: -
j_gene: TRBJ2-2
CDR3aa: CASSPRQALTGELFF

v_gene: TRBV19
d_gene: TRBD2
j_gene: TRBJ2-7
CDR3aa: CASSINLAGAYEQYF

v_gene: TRBV9
d_gene: -
j_gene: TRBJ2-7
CDR3aa: CASSVGATSYEQYF

v_gene: TRBV7-9
d_gene: -
j_gene: TRBJ2-7
CDR3aa: CASSLVVGQDEQYF

v_gene: TRBV5-1
d_gene: TRBD1
j_gene: TRBJ2-1
CDR3aa: CASSFHRDSNEQFF

v_gene: TRBV6-5
d_gene: TRBD1
j_gene: TRBJ2-3
CDR3aa: CASSYSEEGAGDTQYF

v_gene: TRBV5-6
d_gene: TRBD2
j_gene: TRBJ2-7
CDR3aa: CASSFSGRAEQYF

v_gene: TRBV11-2
d_gene: TRBD1
j_gene: TRBJ2-7
CDR3aa: CASSLESRQGARWYF

v_gene: TRBV7-2
d_gene: TRBD2
j_gene: TRBJ2-3
CDR3aa: CASSSAGGASTDTQYF

v_gene: TRBV2
d_gene: -
j_gene: TRBJ1-5
CDR3aa: CASSDSKSGRNQPQHF

v_gene: TRBV19
d_gene: TRBD1
j_gene: TRBJ1-5
CDR3aa: CASSRTGGPARGQPQHF

v_gene: TRBV3-1/TRBV3-2
d_gene: -
j_gene: TRBJ2-3
CDR3aa: CASSPTGLGDTQYF

v_gene: TRBV11-1
d_gene: -
j_gene: TRBJ2-7
CDR3aa: CASSLYFSTEQYF

v_gene: TRBV6-5
d_gene: -
j_gene: TRBJ1-1
CDR3aa: CASSYGGSTEAFF

v_gene: TRBV5-1
d_gene: -
j_gene: TRBJ1-4
CDR3aa: CASSSGVGEKLFF

v_gene: TRBV5-1
d_gene: TRBD1
j_gene: TRBJ2-5
CDR3aa: CASSSSGTVETQYF

v_gene: TRBV7-3
d_gene: -
j_gene: TRBJ2-4
CDR3aa: CASSSEYAPAGGKNIQYF

v_gene: TRBV3-1/TRBV3-2
d_gene: TRBD1
j_gene: TRBJ1-1
CDR3aa: CASSQIQGVNTEAFF

v_gene: TRBV9
d_gene: -
j_gene: TRBJ2-3
CDR3aa: CASSVMVGDTQYF

v_gene: TRBV6-5
d_gene: TRBD1
j_gene: TRBJ1-2
CDR3aa: CASTRDSTNYGYTF

v_gene: TRBV7-2
d_gene: TRBD2
j_gene: TRBJ2-7
CDR3aa: CASNLRGTSAYEQYF

v_gene: TRBV5-6
d_gene: TRBD1
j_gene: TRBJ1-3
CDR3aa: CASSSSVDRARLNTIYF

v_gene: TRBV2
d_gene: TRBD2
j_gene: TRBJ2-5
CDR3aa: CAGGLARETQYF

v_gene: TRBV2
d_gene: -
j_gene: TRBJ1-1
CDR3aa: CASSLGSRANTEAFF

v_gene: TRBV15
d_gene: -
j_gene: TRBJ1-6
CDR3aa: CATSRDFGGLSYNSPLHF

v_gene: TRBV12-5
d_gene: TRBD2
j_gene: TRBJ2-3
CDR3aa: CASGLGWGGRATDTQYF

v_gene: TRBV2
d_gene: TRBD1
j_gene: TRBJ1-2
CDR3aa: CASSRQGGDANYGYTF

v_gene: TRBV28
d_gene: TRBD1
j_gene: TRBJ1-2
CDR3aa: CASSKDRVYGYTF

v_gene: TRBV29-1
d_gene: -
j_gene: TRBJ1-2
CDR3aa: CSVEREGGGYTF

v_gene: TRBV7-6
d_gene: -
j_gene: TRBJ2-2
CDR3aa: CASSLARLETGELFF

v_gene: TRBV11-2
d_gene: TRBD2
j_gene: TRBJ2-7
CDR3aa: CASSNSFLAGSYEQYF

v_gene: TRBV9
d_gene: -
j_gene: TRBJ2-4
CDR3aa: CASSDPRGGPLENIQYF

v_gene: TRBV7-6
d_gene: -
j_gene: TRBJ1-3
CDR3aa: CASSPTAGSGNTIYF

v_gene: TRBV24-1
d_gene: -
j_gene: TRBJ2-7
CDR3aa: CATSDARDKSSYEQYF

v_gene: TRBV28
d_gene: -
j_gene: TRBJ1-1
CDR3aa: CASSLRGMNTEAFF

v_gene: TRBV7-8
d_gene: -
j_gene: TRBJ2-1
CDR3aa: CASSLLMSSYNEQFF

v_gene: TRBV5-1
d_gene: -
j_gene: TRBJ1-6
CDR3aa: CASSLGTAPGSPLHF

v_gene: TRBV19
d_gene: -
j_gene: TRBJ1-3
CDR3aa: CATRRGGNTIYF

v_gene: TRBV10-3
d_gene: -
j_gene: TRBJ2-1
CDR3aa: CAISERDIWNEQFF

v_gene: TRBV6-6
d_gene: -
j_gene: TRBJ2-7
CDR3aa: CASTSTGRSGYEQYF

v_gene: TRBV5-1
d_gene: -
j_gene: TRBJ2-7
CDR3aa: CASSLDRDYEQYF

v_gene: TRBV7-8
d_gene: -
j_gene: TRBJ2-7
CDR3aa: CASSPRIPYEQYF

v_gene: TRBV2
d_gene: -
j_gene: TRBJ2-7
CDR3aa: CASTPAYEQYF

v_gene: TRBV19
d_gene: TRBD2
j_gene: TRBJ2-5
CDR3aa: CASSSNRGGRRETQYF

v_gene: TRBV5-6
d_gene: TRBD2
j_gene: TRBJ2-7
CDR3aa: CASSLGAGASYEQYF

v_gene: TRBV5-1
d_gene: TRBD2
j_gene: TRBJ2-1
CDR3aa: CASIGTSGRAGEQFF